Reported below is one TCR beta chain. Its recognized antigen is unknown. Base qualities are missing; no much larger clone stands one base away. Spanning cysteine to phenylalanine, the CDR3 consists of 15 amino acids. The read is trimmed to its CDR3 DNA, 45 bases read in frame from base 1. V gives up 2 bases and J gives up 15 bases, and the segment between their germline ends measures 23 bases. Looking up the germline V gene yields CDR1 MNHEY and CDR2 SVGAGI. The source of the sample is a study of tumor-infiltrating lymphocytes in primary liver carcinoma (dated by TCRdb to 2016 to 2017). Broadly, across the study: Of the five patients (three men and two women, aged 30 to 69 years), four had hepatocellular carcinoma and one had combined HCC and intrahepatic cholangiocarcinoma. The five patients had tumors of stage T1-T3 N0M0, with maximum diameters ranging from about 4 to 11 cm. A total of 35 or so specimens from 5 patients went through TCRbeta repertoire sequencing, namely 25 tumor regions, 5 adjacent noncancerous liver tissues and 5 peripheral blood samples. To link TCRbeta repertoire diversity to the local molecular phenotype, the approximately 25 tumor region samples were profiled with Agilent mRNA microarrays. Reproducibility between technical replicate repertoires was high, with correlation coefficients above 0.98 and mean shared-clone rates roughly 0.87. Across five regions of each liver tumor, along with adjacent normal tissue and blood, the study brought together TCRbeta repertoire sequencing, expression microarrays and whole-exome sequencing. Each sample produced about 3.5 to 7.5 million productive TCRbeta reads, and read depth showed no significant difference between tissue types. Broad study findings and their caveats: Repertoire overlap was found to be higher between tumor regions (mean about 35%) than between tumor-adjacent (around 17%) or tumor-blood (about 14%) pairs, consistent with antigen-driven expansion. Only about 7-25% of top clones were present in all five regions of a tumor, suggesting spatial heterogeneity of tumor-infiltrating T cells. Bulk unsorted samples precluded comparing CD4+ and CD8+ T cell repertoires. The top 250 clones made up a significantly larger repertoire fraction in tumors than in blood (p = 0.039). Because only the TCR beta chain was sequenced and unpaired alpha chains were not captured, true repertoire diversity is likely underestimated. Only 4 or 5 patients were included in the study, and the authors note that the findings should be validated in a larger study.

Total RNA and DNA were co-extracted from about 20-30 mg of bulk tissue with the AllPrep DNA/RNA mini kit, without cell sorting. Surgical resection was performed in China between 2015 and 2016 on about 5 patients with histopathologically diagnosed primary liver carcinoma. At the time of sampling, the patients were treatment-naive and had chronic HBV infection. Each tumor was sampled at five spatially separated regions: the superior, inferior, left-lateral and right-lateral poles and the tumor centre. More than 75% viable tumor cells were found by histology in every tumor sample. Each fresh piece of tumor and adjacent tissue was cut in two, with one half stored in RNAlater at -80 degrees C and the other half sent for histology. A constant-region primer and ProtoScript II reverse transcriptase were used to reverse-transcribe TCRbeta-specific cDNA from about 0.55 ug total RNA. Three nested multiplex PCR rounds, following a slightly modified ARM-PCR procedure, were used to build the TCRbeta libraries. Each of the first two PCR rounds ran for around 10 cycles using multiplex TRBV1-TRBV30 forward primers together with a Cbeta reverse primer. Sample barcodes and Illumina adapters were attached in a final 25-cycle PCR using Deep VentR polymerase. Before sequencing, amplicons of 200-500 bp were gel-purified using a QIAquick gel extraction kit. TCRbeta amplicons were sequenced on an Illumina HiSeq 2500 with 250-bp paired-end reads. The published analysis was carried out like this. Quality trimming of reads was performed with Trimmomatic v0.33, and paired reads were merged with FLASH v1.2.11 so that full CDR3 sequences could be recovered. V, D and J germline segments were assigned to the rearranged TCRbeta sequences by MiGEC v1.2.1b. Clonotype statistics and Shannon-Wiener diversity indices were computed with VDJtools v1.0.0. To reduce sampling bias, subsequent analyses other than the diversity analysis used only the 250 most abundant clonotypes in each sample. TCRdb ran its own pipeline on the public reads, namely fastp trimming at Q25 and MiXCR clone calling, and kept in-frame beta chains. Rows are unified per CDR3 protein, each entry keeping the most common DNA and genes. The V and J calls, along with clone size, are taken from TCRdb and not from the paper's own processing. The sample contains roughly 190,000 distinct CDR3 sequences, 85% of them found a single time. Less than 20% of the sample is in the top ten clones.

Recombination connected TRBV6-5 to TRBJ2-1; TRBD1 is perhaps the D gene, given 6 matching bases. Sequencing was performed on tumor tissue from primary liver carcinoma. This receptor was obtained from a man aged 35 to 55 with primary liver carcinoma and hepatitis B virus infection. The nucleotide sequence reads TGTGCCAGCAGTTACGGGGCAGGGGCGTCCAATAAGCTGTTCTTC. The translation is CASSYGAGASNKLFF.